These T cell receptor beta chains were read from a single sample in a study of post-analysis software for immune sequencing data. TCRdb processed the PCR reads anew with MiXCR; each CDR3 protein has one entry. The repertoire holds 700,000 to 800,000 distinct CDR3 sequences, with 25% to 30% as singletons. Sequenced material: blood. The receptors here all came from a girl between 5 and 17 years old with multiple sclerosis. The CDR3 runs from the conserved cysteine through the conserved F or W. The order of the fields is V gene, D gene, clone size, J gene, CDR3 protein, CDR3 DNA. The D gene is left open where the match is weak. Part of the rows lack a size; the others show once, few, many or a class for expanded clones.

TRBV7-2	TRBD1	NA	TRBJ2-1	CASRPGAGGVYNEQFF	TGTGCCAGCAGACCCGGGGCAGGGGGCGTATACAATGAGCAGTTCTTC
TRBV27	NA	NA	TRBJ2-5	CASTRGDFRHNEQYF	TGTGCCAGCACTAGAGGGGACTTTCGACACAATGAGCAGTACTTC
TRBV18	TRBD1	NA	TRBJ1-2	CASSPLAQIGDRGSGYTF	TGTGCCAGCTCACCACTCGCCCAAATTGGGGACAGGGGCTCTGGCTACACCTTC
TRBV29-1	NA	NA	TRBJ2-5	CSVPRQSQETQYF	TGCAGCGTTCCGCGACAGAGCCAAGAGACCCAGTACTTC
TRBV5-5	TRBD2	NA	TRBJ2-3	CASSWGAGVFTQYF	TGTGCCAGCAGCTGGGGAGCGGGAGTCTTCACGCAGTATTTT
TRBV7-6	NA	NA	TRBJ2-5	CASSLGGETQCF	TGTGCCAGCAGCTTAGGTGGAGAGACCCAGTGCTTC
TRBV28	TRBD2	NA	TRBJ2-6	CASSTPRVAGGPGANVLTF	TGTGCCAGCAGTACCCCGCGGGTAGCGGGAGGTCCCGGGGCCAACGTCCTGACTTTC
TRBV5-1	TRBD2	NA	TRBJ2-4	CASSLYGGWNIQYF	TGCGCCAGCAGCTTGTACGGGGGGTGGAACATTCAGTACTTC
TRBV5-1	TRBD1	few	TRBJ1-1	CASSLEEQGSNTEAFF	TGCGCCAGCAGCTTGGAGGAACAGGGGTCGAACACTGAAGCTTTCTTT
TRBV13	NA	few	TRBJ2-1	CASSHRGWDEQFF	TGTGCCAGCAGCCACCGGGGGTGGGATGAGCAGTTCTTC
TRBV28	TRBD2	NA	TRBJ2-3	CASSWLSGSTDTQYF	TGTGCCAGCAGTTGGCTAAGCGGGAGTACAGATACGCAGTATTTT
TRBV28	NA	NA	TRBJ1-4	CASTQLRRALTQLLNEKLFF	TGTGCCAGCACCCAACTCCGCCGGGCCCTAACACAGCTTCTTAATGAAAAACTGTTTTTT
TRBV12-3/TRBV12-4	TRBD2	NA	TRBJ2-7	CASSSSGNFYEQYF	TGTGCCAGCAGTTCTAGCGGGAACTTCTACGAGCAGTACTTC
TRBV6-4	TRBD2	NA	TRBJ2-3	CASGDSSGGADTQYF	TGTGCCAGCGGTGACTCTAGCGGGGGGGCAGATACGCAGTATTTT
TRBV4-1	NA	NA	TRBJ1-1	CASSQDRFTDDTEAFF	TGCGCCAGCAGCCAAGATCGTTTCACGGACGACACTGAAGCTTTCTTT
TRBV2	NA	NA	TRBJ2-4	CASSEGIQYF	TGTGCCAGCAGTGAAGGCATTCAGTACTTC
TRBV27	NA	few	TRBJ1-4	CASGPPDRGLATNEKLFF	TGTGCCAGCGGACCACCGGACCGGGGTCTCGCAACTAATGAAAAACTGTTTTTT
TRBV7-8	NA	NA	TRBJ1-5	CASSPSFQPQHF	TGTGCCAGCAGCCCCTCCTTTCAGCCCCAGCATTTT
TRBV5-1	TRBD1	few	TRBJ2-3	CASRPGQSTDTQYF	TGCGCCAGCCGGCCGGGACAGAGCACAGATACGCAGTATTTT
TRBV20-1	NA	few	TRBJ2-3	CSARAGSGGTDTQYF	TGCAGTGCTAGAGCGGGATCAGGTGGGACAGATACGCAGTATTTT
TRBV28	NA	few	TRBJ2-7	CASSFERRTYEQYF	TGTGCCAGCAGTTTTGAGCGCCGGACCTACGAGCAGTACTTC
TRBV5-1	TRBD1	few	TRBJ2-7	CASSLDRGRWQYF	TGCGCCAGCAGCTTAGACAGGGGGCGATGGCAGTACTTC
TRBV4-1	TRBD2	few	TRBJ2-6	CASSHETSGISSGANVLTF	TGCGCCAGCAGCCATGAGACTAGCGGTATAAGCTCTGGGGCCAACGTCCTGACTTTC
TRBV20-1	NA	NA	TRBJ2-5	CSARVLGDQGTQYF	TGCAGTGCTAGAGTCCTTGGGGACCAGGGGACCCAGTACTTC
TRBV28	NA	NA	TRBJ2-7	CASSLRTGRAYEQYF	TGTGCCAGTAGTTTAAGAACGGGCAGGGCCTACGAGCAGTACTTC
TRBV7-2	NA	NA	TRBJ2-1	CASSRRGIDYNEQFF	TGTGCCAGCAGCCGACGGGGCATAGATTACAATGAGCAGTTCTTC
TRBV29-1	TRBD1	few	TRBJ2-5	CSVDRGGETRYF	TGCAGCGTAGACAGGGGGGGAGAGACCCGGTACTTC
TRBV7-9	NA	NA	TRBJ2-7	CASSLMGQKNNEQYF	TGTGCCAGCAGCTTAATGGGACAAAAGAACAATGAGCAGTACTTC